The rows below give T cell receptor beta chains drawn from one sample of a study of cytomegalovirus exposure and HLA in healthy donors. Sequenced by immunoSEQ multiplex PCR; TCRdb stores in-frame clones only, minus some. The sample has over 85,000 clones; 76% are singletons. Sequences were obtained from PBMCs. These receptors originate from a middle-aged man in good health and CMV-seronegative. CDR3s include the opening cysteine and the closing phenylalanine or tryptophan. Fields, in order: clone size, D gene, CDR3 length, V gene, J gene, CDR3 protein, CDR3 DNA. D genes are given only for firm matches. Size is stated for part of the rows, as once, few or many counts, or as a class when the clone is expanded.

clone size: .; D gene: TRBD1; CDR3 length: 14; V gene: TRBV11-2; J gene: TRBJ2-4; CDR3 protein: CASSLGTAKNIQYF; CDR3 DNA: TGTGCCAGCAGCTTGGGGACAGCGAAAAACATTCAGTACTTC
clone size: .; D gene: TRBD2; CDR3 length: 17; V gene: TRBV7-2; J gene: TRBJ2-2; CDR3 protein: CASSLPTSGLNTGELFF; CDR3 DNA: TGTGCCAGCAGCTTACCCACTAGCGGGTTAAACACCGGGGAGCTGTTTTTT
clone size: .; D gene: .; CDR3 length: 12; V gene: TRBV6-6; J gene: TRBJ1-6; CDR3 protein: CASSRPEVVAHF; CDR3 DNA: TGTGCCAGCAGTCGGCCCGAGGTTGTAGCCCACTTT
clone size: .; D gene: TRBD2; CDR3 length: 16; V gene: TRBV30; J gene: TRBJ2-7; CDR3 protein: CAFRRSGRFFPYEQYF; CDR3 DNA: TGTGCTTTTCGTCGTAGCGGGAGATTTTTCCCCTACGAGCAGTACTTC
clone size: .; D gene: .; CDR3 length: 16; V gene: TRBV4-1; J gene: TRBJ2-1; CDR3 protein: CASSQEAGATYNEQFF; CDR3 DNA: TGCGCCAGCAGCCAAGAAGCGGGTGCCACCTACAATGAGCAGTTCTTC
clone size: .; D gene: TRBD2; CDR3 length: 18; V gene: TRBV19; J gene: TRBJ2-2; CDR3 protein: CASRLSGLAGSHTGELFF; CDR3 DNA: TGTGCCAGTAGGCTCTCGGGACTAGCGGGATCTCACACCGGGGAGCTGTTTTTT
clone size: .; D gene: TRBD1; CDR3 length: 14; V gene: TRBV28; J gene: TRBJ2-1; CDR3 protein: CASRRTHRGHEQFF; CDR3 DNA: TGTGCCAGCCGTAGGACACACAGGGGGCATGAGCAGTTCTTC
clone size: once; D gene: TRBD2; CDR3 length: 15; V gene: TRBV6-5; J gene: TRBJ2-7; CDR3 protein: CASRPRGGITYEQYF; CDR3 DNA: TGTGCCAGCAGACCCCGGGGGGGAATAACCTACGAGCAGTACTTC
clone size: once; D gene: TRBD2; CDR3 length: 16; V gene: TRBV18; J gene: TRBJ2-1; CDR3 protein: CASSPTSVRFSGEQFF; CDR3 DNA: TGTGCCAGCTCTCCCACTAGCGTTAGGTTCTCCGGTGAGCAGTTCTTC
clone size: .; D gene: TRBD2; CDR3 length: 17; V gene: TRBV27; J gene: TRBJ2-7; CDR3 protein: CASSLTPGLAGAGEQYF; CDR3 DNA: TGTGCCAGCAGTTTAACCCCCGGGTTAGCGGGAGCGGGCGAGCAGTACTTC
clone size: .; D gene: .; CDR3 length: 14; V gene: TRBV9; J gene: TRBJ1-1; CDR3 protein: CASAAGGRGTEAFF; CDR3 DNA: TGTGCCAGCGCAGCTGGGGGGAGGGGCACTGAAGCTTTCTTT
clone size: .; D gene: TRBD2; CDR3 length: 17; V gene: TRBV7-9; J gene: TRBJ2-1; CDR3 protein: CASSYGLAGGSYNEQFF; CDR3 DNA: TGTGCCAGCAGCTATGGACTAGCGGGAGGAAGCTACAATGAGCAGTTCTTC
clone size: .; D gene: .; CDR3 length: 13; V gene: TRBV5-1; J gene: TRBJ1-2; CDR3 protein: CASSETEHYGYTF; CDR3 DNA: TGCGCCAGCAGCGAGACAGAGCACTATGGCTACACCTTC
clone size: .; D gene: .; CDR3 length: 16; V gene: TRBV4-1; J gene: TRBJ2-2; CDR3 protein: CASSQVLAGNTGELFF; CDR3 DNA: TGCGCCAGCAGCCAAGTACTAGCCGGGAACACCGGGGAGCTGTTTTTT
clone size: few; D gene: TRBD1; CDR3 length: 13; V gene: TRBV11-2; J gene: TRBJ2-7; CDR3 protein: CASSARGPNEQYF; CDR3 DNA: TGTGCCAGCAGCGCCAGGGGGCCCAACGAGCAGTACTTC
clone size: .; D gene: TRBD2; CDR3 length: 14; V gene: TRBV6-5; J gene: TRBJ2-1; CDR3 protein: CASSYSAERGEQFF; CDR3 DNA: TGTGCCAGCAGTTACTCGGCAGAGCGGGGTGAGCAGTTCTTC
clone size: .; D gene: TRBD2; CDR3 length: 17; V gene: TRBV29-1; J gene: TRBJ2-2; CDR3 protein: CSVEVTSGGSTTGELFF; CDR3 DNA: TGCAGCGTTGAAGTGACTAGCGGGGGATCAACAACCGGGGAGCTGTTTTTT
clone size: .; D gene: TRBD1; CDR3 length: 13; V gene: TRBV6-4; J gene: TRBJ2-1; CDR3 protein: CASSRDRVNEQFF; CDR3 DNA: TGTGCCAGCAGCAGGGACAGGGTCAATGAGCAGTTCTTC
clone size: .; D gene: .; CDR3 length: 13; V gene: TRBV7-2; J gene: TRBJ1-2; CDR3 protein: CASSLDGSYGYTF; CDR3 DNA: TGTGCCAGCAGCTTAGACGGGTCCTATGGCTACACCTTC
clone size: .; D gene: .; CDR3 length: 16; V gene: TRBV9; J gene: TRBJ1-4; CDR3 protein: CASSVVEGGHSEKLFF; CDR3 DNA: TGTGCCAGCAGCGTAGTCGAGGGCGGTCATAGTGAAAAACTGTTTTTT
clone size: .; D gene: .; CDR3 length: 13; V gene: TRBV28; J gene: TRBJ1-5; CDR3 protein: CASSFPFDQPQHF; CDR3 DNA: TGTGCCAGCAGTTTCCCCTTCGATCAGCCCCAGCATTTT
clone size: .; D gene: .; CDR3 length: 13; V gene: TRBV27; J gene: TRBJ2-3; CDR3 protein: CASSFQVPDTQYF; CDR3 DNA: TGTGCCAGCAGTTTCCAGGTTCCAGATACGCAGTATTTT
clone size: .; D gene: .; CDR3 length: 17; V gene: TRBV11-2; J gene: TRBJ2-3; CDR3 protein: CASRPWRQELPTDTQYF; CDR3 DNA: TGTGCCAGCAGACCCTGGCGACAGGAGCTTCCCACAGATACGCAGTATTTT
clone size: few; D gene: TRBD1; CDR3 length: 16; V gene: TRBV27; J gene: TRBJ1-1; CDR3 protein: CASSLVVGQEGTEAFF; CDR3 DNA: TGTGCCAGCAGTTTAGTAGTGGGACAGGAAGGTACTGAAGCTTTCTTT
clone size: .; D gene: .; CDR3 length: 14; V gene: TRBV18; J gene: TRBJ1-3; CDR3 protein: CASSPGAAGNTIYF; CDR3 DNA: TGTGCCAGCTCACCTGGAGCAGCTGGAAACACCATATATTTT
clone size: .; D gene: .; CDR3 length: 15; V gene: TRBV5-6; J gene: TRBJ2-3; CDR3 protein: CASSLGSRNTDTQYF; CDR3 DNA: TGTGCCAGCAGCTTGGGATCTAGGAACACAGATACGCAGTATTTT
clone size: .; D gene: TRBD2; CDR3 length: 21; V gene: TRBV4-1; J gene: TRBJ2-3; CDR3 protein: CASSQVKFVAGGPSGTDTQYF; CDR3 DNA: TGCGCCAGCAGCCAAGTGAAGTTCGTTGCGGGAGGGCCCAGCGGGACAGATACGCAGTATTTT
clone size: .; D gene: .; CDR3 length: 14; V gene: TRBV9; J gene: TRBJ2-7; CDR3 protein: CASSATGSSYEQYF; CDR3 DNA: TGTGCCAGCAGCGCCACCGGGAGCTCCTACGAGCAGTACTTC
clone size: .; D gene: .; CDR3 length: 14; V gene: TRBV30; J gene: TRBJ1-5; CDR3 protein: CAWSPGTINQPQHF; CDR3 DNA: TGTGCCTGGAGTCCCGGGACAATTAATCAGCCCCAGCATTTT
clone size: .; D gene: TRBD2; CDR3 length: 17; V gene: TRBV19; J gene: TRBJ2-3; CDR3 protein: CASSIGNSGRASDTQYF; CDR3 DNA: TGTGCCAGTAGTATAGGAAATAGCGGGAGGGCTTCAGATACGCAGTATTTT
clone size: .; D gene: TRBD1; CDR3 length: 15; V gene: TRBV7-2; J gene: TRBJ1-5; CDR3 protein: CASSPNPGQGQPQHF; CDR3 DNA: TGTGCCAGCAGCCCGAACCCGGGACAGGGACAGCCCCAGCATTTT
clone size: .; D gene: TRBD1; CDR3 length: 15; V gene: TRBV9; J gene: TRBJ2-2; CDR3 protein: CASSIGTVNTGELFF; CDR3 DNA: TGTGCCAGCAGTATTGGGACAGTGAACACCGGGGAGCTGTTTTTT
clone size: .; D gene: TRBD2; CDR3 length: 15; V gene: TRBV2; J gene: TRBJ2-5; CDR3 protein: CASSAVGGTQETQYF; CDR3 DNA: TGTGCCAGCAGCGCCGTGGGGGGGACCCAAGAGACCCAGTACTTC
clone size: few; D gene: TRBD1; CDR3 length: 14; V gene: TRBV28; J gene: TRBJ2-2; CDR3 protein: CASNRQGYTGELFF; CDR3 DNA: TGTGCCAGCAACCGACAGGGGTACACCGGGGAGCTGTTTTTT
clone size: .; D gene: TRBD2; CDR3 length: 14; V gene: TRBV7-9; J gene: TRBJ2-1; CDR3 protein: CASSLSGPYNEQFF; CDR3 DNA: TGTGCCAGCAGCCTTAGCGGGCCATACAATGAGCAGTTCTTC
clone size: few; D gene: TRBD2; CDR3 length: 15; V gene: TRBV9; J gene: TRBJ2-6; CDR3 protein: CASSQGGAGANVLTF; CDR3 DNA: TGTGCCAGCAGCCAGGGAGGGGCTGGGGCCAACGTCCTGACTTTC
clone size: .; D gene: TRBD1; CDR3 length: 13; V gene: TRBV5-6; J gene: TRBJ1-2; CDR3 protein: CASSGTGGYGYTF; CDR3 DNA: TGTGCCAGCAGCGGGACAGGGGGGTATGGCTACACCTTC
clone size: .; D gene: .; CDR3 length: 15; V gene: TRBV6-5; J gene: TRBJ1-6; CDR3 protein: CASLGSRADNSPLHF; CDR3 DNA: TGTGCCAGCCTCGGGAGCCGGGCGGATAATTCACCCCTCCACTTT
clone size: .; D gene: .; CDR3 length: 15; V gene: TRBV14; J gene: TRBJ1-6; CDR3 protein: CASSQGGPILSPLHF; CDR3 DNA: TGTGCCAGCAGCCAGGGGGGACCGATACTTTCACCCCTCCACTTT
clone size: .; D gene: .; CDR3 length: 15; V gene: TRBV7-9; J gene: TRBJ2-3; CDR3 protein: CSSSLGQAGADTQYF; CDR3 DNA: TGTTCCAGCAGCTTAGGGCAGGCGGGCGCAGATACGCAGTATTTT
clone size: .; D gene: TRBD1; CDR3 length: 13; V gene: TRBV6-6; J gene: TRBJ1-2; CDR3 protein: CASREDRTGGYTF; CDR3 DNA: TGTGCCAGCAGAGAGGACAGGACCGGTGGCTACACCTTC